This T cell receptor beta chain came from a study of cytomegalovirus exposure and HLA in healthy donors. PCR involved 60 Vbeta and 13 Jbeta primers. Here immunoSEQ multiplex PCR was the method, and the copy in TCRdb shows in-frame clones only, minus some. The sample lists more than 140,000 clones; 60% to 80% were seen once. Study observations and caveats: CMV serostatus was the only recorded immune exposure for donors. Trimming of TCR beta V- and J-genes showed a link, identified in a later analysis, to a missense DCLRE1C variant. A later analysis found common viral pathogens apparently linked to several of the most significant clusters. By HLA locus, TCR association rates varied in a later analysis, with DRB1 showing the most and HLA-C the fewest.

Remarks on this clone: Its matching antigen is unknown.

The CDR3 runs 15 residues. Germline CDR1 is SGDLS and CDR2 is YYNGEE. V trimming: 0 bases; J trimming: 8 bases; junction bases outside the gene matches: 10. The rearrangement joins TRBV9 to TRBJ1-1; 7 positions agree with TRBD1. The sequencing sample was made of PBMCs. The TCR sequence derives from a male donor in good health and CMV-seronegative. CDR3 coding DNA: TGTGCCAGCAGCGTAGACAGGGGTTTGATGGCGGAAGCTTTCTTT. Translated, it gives CASSVDRGLMAEAFF. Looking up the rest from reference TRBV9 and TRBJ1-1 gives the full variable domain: DSGVTQTPKHLITATGQRVTLRCSPRSGDLSVYWYQQSLDQGLQFLIQYYNGEERAKGNILERFSAQQFPDLHSELNLSSLELGDSALYFCASSVDRGLMAEAFFGQGTRLTVV.